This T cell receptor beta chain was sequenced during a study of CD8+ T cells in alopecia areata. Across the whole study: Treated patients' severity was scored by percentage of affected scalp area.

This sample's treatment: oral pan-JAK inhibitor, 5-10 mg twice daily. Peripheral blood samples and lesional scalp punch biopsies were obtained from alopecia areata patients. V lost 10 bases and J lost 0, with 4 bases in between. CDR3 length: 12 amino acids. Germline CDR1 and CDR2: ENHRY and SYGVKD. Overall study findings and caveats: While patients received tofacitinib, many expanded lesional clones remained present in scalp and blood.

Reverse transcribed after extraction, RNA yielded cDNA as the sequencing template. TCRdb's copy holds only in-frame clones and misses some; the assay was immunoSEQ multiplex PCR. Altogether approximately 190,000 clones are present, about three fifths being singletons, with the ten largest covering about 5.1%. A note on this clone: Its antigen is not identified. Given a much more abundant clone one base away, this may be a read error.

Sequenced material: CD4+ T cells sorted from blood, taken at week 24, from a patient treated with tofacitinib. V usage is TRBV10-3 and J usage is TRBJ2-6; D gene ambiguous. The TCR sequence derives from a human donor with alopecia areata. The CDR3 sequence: CASSSGANVLTF. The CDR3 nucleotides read TGTGCCAGCAGCTCTGGGGCCAACGTCCTGACTTTC.